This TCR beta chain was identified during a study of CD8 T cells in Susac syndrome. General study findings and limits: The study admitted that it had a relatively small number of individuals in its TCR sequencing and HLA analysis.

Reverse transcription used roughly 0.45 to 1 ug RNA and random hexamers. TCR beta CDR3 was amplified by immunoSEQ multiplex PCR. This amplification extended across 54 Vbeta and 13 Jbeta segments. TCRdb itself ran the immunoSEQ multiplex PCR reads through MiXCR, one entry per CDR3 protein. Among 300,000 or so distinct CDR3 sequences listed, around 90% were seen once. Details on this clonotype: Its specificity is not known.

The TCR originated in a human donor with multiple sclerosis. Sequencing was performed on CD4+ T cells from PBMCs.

The CDR3 bases are TGTGCCAGCAGCTTGTTTCCCTCGGGTCGCTACACCTTC. This codes for CASSLFPSGRYTF. This chain joins TRBV5-6 and TRBJ1-2; no definite D call. This CDR3 has 13 amino acids. V gave up 1 base and J gave up 9 bases, with 13 bases separating them. Germline lookup yields CDR1 SGHDT and CDR2 YYEEEE.